The clone carrying this T cell receptor (beta chain) came up a few times. The antigen remains undetermined. The record originates from a study of T cells after yellow fever vaccination. Findings of the study overall: Weaker, the secondary response peaked sooner, at day 5 versus 15. The study re-detected most primary-vaccination clones after the booster (96% CD4, roughly 85% CD8).

The CDR3 has 13 amino acids. Germline loops: CDR1 SQVTM, CDR2 ANQGSEA. V lost 4 bases to trimming and J lost 0 bases, with 7 bases between them. TCRdb re-called the 5' RACE reads with MiXCR, one entry per CDR3 protein. Of 250,000 to 350,000 distinct CDR3 sequences listed, 7.5% to 9% are singletons. The sequence was collected from a man aged 18 to 30 who received the YFV17D yellow fever vaccine. The V call is TRBV29-1, the J call TRBJ1-5; D is ambiguous. The specimen comprised CD4+ T cells sorted from PBMCs, sampled 5 days after the yellow fever booster vaccination. Written as DNA, the CDR3 is TGCAGCGTTGGGCAGGATAGCAATCAGCCCCAGCATTTT. Its protein product is CSVGQDSNQPQHF. The full variable domain, its missing parts supplied by reference TRBV29-1 and TRBJ1-5, is SAVISQKPSRDICQRGTSLTIQCQVDSQVTMMFWYRQQPGQSLTLIATANQGSEATYESGFVIDKFPISRPNLTFSTLTVSNMSPEDSSIYLCSVGQDSNQPQHFGDGTRLSIL.